This T cell receptor beta chain derives from a study of blood T cell repertoires in COVID-19. About the study: Donors in the United States, Italy and Spain gave samples during acute or convalescent COVID-19.

In the study's own analysis: Researchers report that nucleated cell counts were estimated from reference gene primer amplification. Assay: immunoSEQ multiplex PCR; the TCRdb copy retains only in-frame clones and omits some. That table is the source of V, J and clone size, and D and trimming were worked out from the DNA. The table shows approximately 440,000 clones, with around 91% occurring only once. The study assigned cohorts using participant-reported clinical history. V was shortened by 3 bases and J by 4 bases, with 15 bases between the two germline ends. Germline assignment: CDR1 SNHLY and CDR2 FYNNEI. This CDR3 has 15 residues.

V usage is TRBV2 and J usage is TRBJ1-2; D is uncertain. The TCR originated in a man aged 18 to 30 who had recovered from COVID-19. Sequencing used PBMCs or T cells enriched from blood (not recorded which). The CDR3 loop is CASSEAGYGAYGYTF. The CDR3 DNA reads TGTGCCAGCAGTGAGGCAGGCTATGGCGCCTATGGCTACACCTTC. The complete variable domain, with remaining parts taken from reference TRBV2 and TRBJ1-2, reads EPEVTQTPSHQVTQMGQEVILRCVPISNHLYFYWYRQILGQKVEFLVSFYNNEISEKSEIFDDQFSVERPDGSNFTLKIRSTKLEDSAMYFCASSEAGYGAYGYTFGSGTRLTVV.